A selection of T cell receptor beta chains follows, all from one sample in a study of T cells in localized non-small cell lung cancer. The assay was immunoSEQ multiplex PCR, and TCRdb's table has in-frame clones only and misses some. The sample records 45,000 to 60,000 clones, approximately 86% being singletons. The input for sequencing was PBMCs, taken before any cancer treatment. The receptors were sampled from a man aged 40 to 75 with stage II lung adenocarcinoma. CDR3s include the opening cysteine and the closing phenylalanine or tryptophan. D genes are given only for firm matches. Only part of the rows carry a size: once, few, many, or a class if the clone is expanded.

clone_size	d_call	v_call	j_call	cdr3_length	cdr3_nt	cdr3_aa
few	TRBD2	TRBV19	TRBJ2-2	14	TGTGCCAGTAGTATTCGCGGGAGCCCCGGGGAGCTGTTTTTT	CASSIRGSPGELFF
NA	TRBD2	TRBV7-8	TRBJ2-1	14	TGTGCCAGCAGCTTAGCGAGGACTAGCAATGAGCAGTTCTTC	CASSLARTSNEQFF
few	NA	TRBV6-1	TRBJ1-5	13	TGTGCCATATCAGGGGATGGCAATCAGCCCCAGCATTTT	CAISGDGNQPQHF
NA	NA	TRBV5-5	TRBJ1-4	15	TGTGCCAGCAGCTTGAATGGCCAGAGGGAGGGAAAACTGTTTTTT	CASSLNGQREGKLFF
NA	TRBD2	TRBV6-6	TRBJ2-5	16	TGTGCCAGCAGTTACTCGAGCGGGGTCTTGGGGGAGACCCAGTACTTC	CASSYSSGVLGETQYF
NA	TRBD1	TRBV5-1	TRBJ1-2	18	TGCGCCAGCACCTTAGGCGCGAATACAGGGGAGGGGAACTATGGCTACACCTTC	CASTLGANTGEGNYGYTF
once	NA	TRBV6-1	TRBJ1-6	14	TGTGCCAGCAGTGAAGGATCGGACGGTTCACCCCTCCACTTT	CASSEGSDGSPLHF
NA	NA	TRBV28	TRBJ1-6	17	TGTGCCAGCAGTCCTATACACGAACACCGACGTTGGTCACCCCTCCACTTT	CASSPIHEHRRWSPLHF
NA	TRBD2	TRBV6-6	TRBJ2-1	15	TGTGCCAGCAGCTTAGCGGGGGGGCTTGTGGATGAGCAGTTCTTC	CASSLAGGLVDEQFF
NA	NA	TRBV5-1	TRBJ2-2	14	TGCGCCAGCCAGGACACCGCGAACACCGGGGAGCTGTTTTTT	CASQDTANTGELFF
NA	TRBD1	TRBV7-9	TRBJ2-7	13	TGTGCCAGCAGCTTAGTTGGGACAGGGCGGTTTGACTTC	CASSLVGTGRFDF
NA	NA	TRBV19	TRBJ2-1	16	TGTGCCAGTAGTATAGATCCCGGGGGGCCCTACAATGAGCAGTTCTTC	CASSIDPGGPYNEQFF
NA	NA	TRBV9	TRBJ1-6	12	TGTGCCAGCAGCGTAGTCGGATCACCCCTCCACTTT	CASSVVGSPLHF
NA	NA	TRBV5-5	TRBJ1-2	13	TGTGCCAGCAGCTTGGACAGGAGCTATGGCTACACCTTC	CASSLDRSYGYTF
NA	TRBD1	TRBV5-1	TRBJ1-4	17	TGCGCCAGCAGCTTGGAGGGACAGGGGGCATGGGGTGAAAAACTGTTTTTT	CASSLEGQGAWGEKLFF
NA	NA	TRBV5-6	TRBJ2-7	15	TGTGCCAGCAGCCCGACCCCTAGCGATGCCTACGAGCAGTACTTC	CASSPTPSDAYEQYF
NA	NA	TRBV5-1	TRBJ2-1	18	TGCGCCAGCAGCTTGAAGGGTAGCGACCACAGCTCCTACAATGAGCAGTTCTTC	CASSLKGSDHSSYNEQFF
NA	NA	TRBV18	TRBJ1-5	13	TGTGCCAGCTCATGGGGGGCCAATCAGCCCCAGCATTTT	CASSWGANQPQHF
NA	NA	TRBV25-1	TRBJ1-6	13	TGTGCCAGCAGTGTACGGGGGAATTCACCCCTCCACTTT	CASSVRGNSPLHF
NA	NA	TRBV6-5	TRBJ1-2	13	TGTGCCAGCAGTTCCGGGACAACGTATGGCTACACCTTC	CASSSGTTYGYTF
NA	NA	TRBV6-1	TRBJ1-1	13	TGTGCCAGCATCGATAGGGTAGGGACTGAAGCTTTCTTT	CASIDRVGTEAFF
NA	NA	TRBV7-9	TRBJ1-1	12	TGTGCCAGCACCTCCGAGCCCACTGAAGCTTTCTTT	CASTSEPTEAFF
NA	TRBD1	TRBV30	TRBJ2-2	12	TGTGCCTGGAGAGACAGGGGGCCCCGACTGTTTTTT	CAWRDRGPRLFF
NA	NA	TRBV9	TRBJ2-2	15	TGTGCCAGCAGCGTAGGGGACGACTCCACCGGGGAGCTGTTTTTT	CASSVGDDSTGELFF
NA	NA	TRBV19	TRBJ1-6	15	TGTGCCAGTAGGGAGGAGAGCTCCTATAATTCACCCCTCCACTTT	CASREESSYNSPLHF
NA	TRBD1	TRBV27	TRBJ1-1	16	TGTGCCAGCAGTCTACTACCCGGGACAGAGAACACTGAAGCTTTCTTT	CASSLLPGTENTEAFF
NA	NA	TRBV18	TRBJ1-5	12	TGTGCCAGCTCCCCTCCCAATCAGCCCCAGCATTTT	CASSPPNQPQHF
few	NA	TRBV28	TRBJ2-2	13	TGTGCCAGCAGTTTACCAGGGACCGGGGAGCTGTTTTTT	CASSLPGTGELFF
NA	NA	TRBV7-2	TRBJ2-5	15	TGTGCCAGCAGTATTTCACAGGTTGTAGGGGAGACCCAGTACTTC	CASSISQVVGETQYF
few	NA	TRBV6-5	TRBJ2-1	14	TGTGCCACCAGACGAGGAAGCTCCTACAATGAGCAGTTCTTC	CATRRGSSYNEQFF
NA	NA	TRBV4-2	TRBJ2-1	15	TGTGCCAGCAGCCCAGAATTAAGCTCCTACAATGAGCAGTTCTTC	CASSPELSSYNEQFF
NA	NA	TRBV6-5	TRBJ2-4	14	TGTGCCAGCAGTTACCGCAGGGATGGAAACATTCAGTACTTC	CASSYRRDGNIQYF
NA	TRBD1	TRBV10-3	TRBJ1-5	15	TGTGCCATCAGTGAGTCGGGGACAGGCCTAGGGCCCCAGCATTTT	CAISESGTGLGPQHF
NA	NA	TRBV10-3	TRBJ2-2	14	TGTGCCATCAGTGAAGCAGGGTTGGGCGGGGAGCTGTTTTTT	CAISEAGLGGELFF
NA	NA	TRBV11-3	TRBJ1-1	13	TGTGCCAGCAGCCCAGGGGTAGGGACTGAAGCTTTCTTT	CASSPGVGTEAFF
NA	TRBD1	TRBV9	TRBJ1-5	16	TGTGCCAGCAGCGTCGGACAGGGCGAAGGCAATCAGCCCCAGCATTTT	CASSVGQGEGNQPQHF
NA	NA	TRBV4-2	TRBJ1-5	15	TGTGCCAGCAGCCAAGCCCGGGACGAAAATCAGCCCCAGCATTTT	CASSQARDENQPQHF
NA	TRBD1	TRBV2	TRBJ2-5	15	TGTGCCAGCCGAAGGCGAGGGGGCAACCAAGAGACCCAGTACTTC	CASRRRGGNQETQYF
NA	NA	TRBV21-1	TRBJ1-6	17	TGTGCCAGCAGTACAATAATACCGGGCCCCCCTAATTCACCCCTCCACTTT	CASSTIIPGPPNSPLHF
NA	NA	TRBV5-4	TRBJ1-2	13	TGTGCCAGCAGCTTGGACAGAGACTATGGCTACACCTTC	CASSLDRDYGYTF